Given below is one TCR beta chain in context. No antigen is known for it. This record comes from a study of cytotoxic CD8 clonotypes in ibrutinib-treated CLL. Genomic DNA in an amount of approximately 2 micrograms was extracted from cryopreserved PBMCs and used for the preparation of TCR beta libraries. The CDR3 is made up of 15 amino acids. After removal of 0 bases from V and 3 bases from J, the junction contained 2 bases not matched to a gene. Germline CDR1 reads SGHRS; CDR2 reads YFSETQ. Method: immunoSEQ multiplex PCR; TCRdb's copy keeps in-frame clones and lacks some. The repertoire includes some 200,000 clones, nearly 80% of them detected once, and roughly 10% sits in the top ten. The study's findings and limits: Starting clonality was above that of age-matched healthy donors and tracked circulating CD8+ T-cell counts.

The J gene is TRBJ2-7, the V gene TRBV5-1, with 11 bases aligning to TRBD1. This sequence was found in a human donor with chronic lymphocytic leukemia. Here the sequenced sample was PBMCs, taken after 12 months of ibrutinib treatment. DNA for the CDR3: TGCGCCAGCAGCTTGGGGACAGGGGGCTTCTACGAGCAGTACTTC. It encodes CASSLGTGGFYEQYF.